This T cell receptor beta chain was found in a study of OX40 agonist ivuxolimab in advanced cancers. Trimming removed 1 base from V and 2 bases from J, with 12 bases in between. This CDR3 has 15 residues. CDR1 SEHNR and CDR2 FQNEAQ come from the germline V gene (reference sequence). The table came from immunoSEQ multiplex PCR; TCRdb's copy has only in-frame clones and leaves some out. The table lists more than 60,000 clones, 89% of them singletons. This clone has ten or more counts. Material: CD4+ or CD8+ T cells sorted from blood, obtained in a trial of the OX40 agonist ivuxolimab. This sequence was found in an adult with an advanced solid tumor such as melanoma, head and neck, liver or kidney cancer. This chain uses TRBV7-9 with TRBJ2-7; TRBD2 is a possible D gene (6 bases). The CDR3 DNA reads TGTGCCAGCAGCTTAGGCGGGACGGCCGCCTACGAGCAGTACTTC. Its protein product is CASSLGGTAAYEQYF.